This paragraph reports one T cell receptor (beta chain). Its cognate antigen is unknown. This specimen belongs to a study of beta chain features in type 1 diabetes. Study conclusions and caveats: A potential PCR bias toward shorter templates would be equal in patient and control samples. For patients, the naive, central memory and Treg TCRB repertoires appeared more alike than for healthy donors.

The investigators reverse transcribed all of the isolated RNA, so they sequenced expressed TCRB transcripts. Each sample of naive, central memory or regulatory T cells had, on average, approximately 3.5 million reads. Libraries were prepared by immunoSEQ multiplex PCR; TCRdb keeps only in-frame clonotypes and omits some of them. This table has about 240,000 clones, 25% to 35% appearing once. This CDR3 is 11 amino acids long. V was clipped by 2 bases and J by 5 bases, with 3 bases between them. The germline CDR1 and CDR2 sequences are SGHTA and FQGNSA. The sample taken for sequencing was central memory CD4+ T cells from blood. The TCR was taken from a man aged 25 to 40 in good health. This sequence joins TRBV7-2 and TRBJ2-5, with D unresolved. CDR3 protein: CASSLTETQYF. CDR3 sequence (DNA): TGTGCCAGCAGCTTAACGGAGACCCAGTACTTC.